This TCR beta chain was sequenced during a study of post-analysis software for immune sequencing data. Overall study: Relapsing-remitting, secondary progressive and progressive-relapsing forms of multiple sclerosis all featured among disease courses. Whole-study results and caveats: Included in a set of roughly five TRBV segments more frequent in patients than controls were TRBV5-6, TRBV5-1 and TRBV20-1. Patients with multiple sclerosis recorded significantly lower normalized Chao1 diversity than controls, the study found.

Incorporated into the TCR beta cDNA libraries were unique molecular identifiers, which served to reduce PCR and sequencing biases. Input of roughly 0.9 to 11 million T cells yielded around 460,000 cDNA molecules. TCRdb re-analysed the PCR reads in MiXCR, keeping a single row per CDR3 protein. The sample holds hundreds of thousands of distinct CDR3 sequences; 25% to 30% are singletons and the top ten take 0.5% to 0.6%. This clonotype was found a few times. Antigen specificity is unknown. Germline CDR1 and CDR2: SGHRS and YFSETQ. Losses at the gene ends were 4 bases for V and 3 bases for J; bases not matched to a gene: 11. The CDR3 sequence is 16 residues long.

Sequenced input: blood. The chain couples TRBV5-1 to TRBJ1-2; 8 nucleotides align to TRBD1. This clonotype originated in a girl aged 10-17 years with multiple sclerosis. The DNA for the CDR3 is TGCGCCAGCAGCCCGACGAGGACAGGGCTGGACTATGGCTACACCTTC. Translation gives CASSPTRTGLDYGYTF.